The T cell receptor beta chain described here comes from a study of Ad26.COV2.S vaccination and SARS-CoV-2 variants. For this clone: Antigen specificity is unknown.

Treatment specified: around 19 received Ad26.COV2.S at low or high dose, single or two shots; about 5 received placebo; per-sample allocation not given. Sampling happened 63 days after the first vaccine or placebo injection. Repertoires were generated with immunoSEQ multiplex PCR, while TCRdb's copy carries only in-frame clones and drops some. This table holds about 350,000 clones, around 84% found once. Points from the study as a whole: Total T cell responses may have been underestimated by the TCR breadth and depth analyses. Among vaccine recipients, spike-specific TCR breadth exceeded that of placebo recipients.

The receptor's source is a person between 18 and 65 years old who received the Ad26.COV2.S COVID-19 vaccine or a placebo. The sequencing here drew on peripheral blood, taken in a trial of Ad26.COV2.S vaccine versus placebo.

CDR3 nucleotide sequence: TGTGCCAGCAGTGAGGGTCGACAGGGCGATCAGCCCCAGCATTTT. It yields the protein CASSEGRQGDQPQHF. The chain combines TRBV2 with TRBJ1-5; 7 bases match TRBD1. Germline V gene sequence: CDR1 SNHLY, CDR2 FYNNEI. V gave up 3 bases and J gave up 5 bases; unmatched junction bases: 7. The CDR3 contains 15 residues.